These T cell receptor beta chains were read from a single sample in a study of OX40 agonist ivuxolimab in advanced cancers. Profiled with immunoSEQ multiplex PCR; TCRdb holds only in-frame clones, not every one. The repertoire holds roughly 120,000 clones, 85% to 90% seen once, with approximately 0.51% in the top ten. The starting material was CD4+ or CD8+ T cells sorted from blood, obtained in a trial of the OX40 agonist ivuxolimab. The receptor source for this set is an adult with an advanced solid tumor such as melanoma, head and neck, liver or kidney cancer. Both conserved end residues are part of each CDR3. D genes are given only for firm matches.

j_call: TRBJ1-4
d_call: TRBD1
v_call: TRBV5-1
cdr3_nt: TGCGCCAGCAGCCACAGGGGCCCGGGTGAAAAACTGTTTTTT
cdr3_aa: CASSHRGPGEKLFF

j_call: TRBJ1-4
d_call: NA
v_call: TRBV19
cdr3_nt: TGTGCCAGTAGGGAGCTAGGTGGAGAAAAACTGTTTTTT
cdr3_aa: CASRELGGEKLFF

j_call: TRBJ2-3
d_call: NA
v_call: TRBV15
cdr3_nt: TGTGCCACCAGCAGACGTCGCACGGTCACAGATACGCAGTATTTT
cdr3_aa: CATSRRRTVTDTQYF

j_call: TRBJ1-1
d_call: TRBD1
v_call: TRBV5-1
cdr3_nt: TGCGCCAGCAGCTTCTCCGGACAGGGAGCTTTCTTT
cdr3_aa: CASSFSGQGAFF

j_call: TRBJ1-4
d_call: TRBD1
v_call: TRBV19
cdr3_nt: TGTGCCAGTAGGAATGGCGGGACAGGGGCGCATAATGAAAAACTGTTTTTT
cdr3_aa: CASRNGGTGAHNEKLFF

j_call: TRBJ1-6
d_call: NA
v_call: TRBV7-3
cdr3_nt: TGTGCCAGCAGCCCAGGACAGAATTCACCCCTCCACTTT
cdr3_aa: CASSPGQNSPLHF

j_call: TRBJ1-5
d_call: NA
v_call: TRBV27
cdr3_nt: TGTGCCAGCAGTTTTATAAATCAGCCCCAGCATTTT
cdr3_aa: CASSFINQPQHF

j_call: TRBJ1-6
d_call: NA
v_call: TRBV18
cdr3_nt: TGTGCCAGCTCACCACAATCAGAAAATTCACCCCTCCACTTT
cdr3_aa: CASSPQSENSPLHF

j_call: TRBJ2-3
d_call: TRBD2
v_call: TRBV4-3
cdr3_nt: TGCGCCAGCAGCCAAGAACGGTCACCGGGACTAGCGGGCCATACTAGCACAGATACGCAGTATTTT
cdr3_aa: CASSQERSPGLAGHTSTDTQYF

j_call: TRBJ2-7
d_call: NA
v_call: TRBV6-5
cdr3_nt: TGTGCCAGCAGAGGGGTTTCCTCGGACGAGCAGTACTTC
cdr3_aa: CASRGVSSDEQYF